The present T cell receptor (beta chain) was sequenced within a study of cytomegalovirus exposure and HLA in healthy donors listed by TCRdb under 2017. About the study as a whole: An earlier analysis of 587 of the donors reported over 250 Gb of sequence data and some 110 million unique TCR beta sequences obtained from some 170 million T cells. Rather than drawing on any new phenotypic data, the later analysis identified candidate immune exposures from TCR beta sequences and the way those sequences occurred across donors. Besides the first cohort of around 700 subjects, a separate validation cohort made up of over 100 different subjects was used. Every discovery cohort repertoire had been produced on one sequencing platform. Class I and class II HLA loci were covered by the typing at four-digit resolution. The study profiled the T cell repertoires of around 700 subjects by immunosequencing and related them to cytomegalovirus serostatus. To decide whether each TCR beta V gene segment behaved as functional or pseudogenic, an earlier analysis of several hundred of the donors relied on high-throughput TCR beta sequencing. To study patterns of TCR occurrence, a later analysis re-analyzed previously published TCR beta repertoires from several hundred donors and added high-resolution HLA genotyping. Donor age, sex, ethnicity and CMV serostatus were compiled together with the repertoire data. On average, roughly 250,000 unique TCR beta nucleotide sequences were sequenced per donor among a few hundred genotyped donors of the cohort, with roughly 18% of those sequences being non-productive. A later genetic analysis took genome-wide SNP genotypes for about three fifths of the 666 donors and used that subset as a discovery cohort. Roughly 5 DR-DQ haplotypes were handled as single units for association and clustering, since linkage in the cohort was strong. Typing coverage varied by locus: roughly 629-630 donors for A, B, C, DRB1 and DQB1; 522 for DQA1; approximately 570 for DPA1; 450 to 480 for DPB1. High-throughput TCR immunosequencing, statistical association of individual TCRs with disease status, and machine learning were combined to predict cytomegalovirus infection status. Of the 398 genotyped donors, about 80% fell in the genetic ancestry cluster associated with self-reported Caucasian donors. An early release covering 550 to 650 HLA-typed donors comprised about 310 gigabases of sequencing data and tens of millions of unique TCR sequences. The study aimed to test whether signatures of past pathogen exposure could be identified by cataloging public T cell receptors.

The germline V gene gives CDR1 as SGHVS and CDR2 as FQNEAQ. The CDR3 sequence holds 14 residues, the cysteine and phenylalanine included. Only the CDR3 DNA is retained, 42 bases long and in frame from the first base. Ends trimmed: V by 10 bases, J by 1 base; bases unmatched to a gene: 7. A remark on this clone: Its recognized antigen is unknown.

To prepare the library, the immunoSEQ multiplex PCR assay was applied. A mixture of 60 forward primers for TCR Vbeta segments and 13 reverse primers for TCR Jbeta segments was used in the multiplex PCR. The CDR3 region of rearranged TCR beta genes was amplified from genomic DNA with a multiplex PCR assay. The amplified TCR beta libraries were sequenced on the Illumina HiSeq System as 87-base-pair reads. On the authors' methods: In a later analysis, some 80 million unique TCR beta chains were counted across the 500 to 700 repertoires, and about 10 million of these chains were shared by at least two donors. Raw reads were error-corrected and collapsed into unique sequences by a nearest-neighbor algorithm in which closely related sequences were merged to remove PCR and sequencing errors. V, D and J gene segments were assigned by aligning CDR3 sequences to IMGT reference sequences. For a sequence to be retained, at least a six-nucleotide match to both a V gene segment and a J gene segment was required. Rearrangements were classified as productive when the CDR3 lacked stop codons and remained in frame with V and J, and all other rearrangements were classified as non-productive. CDR3 was defined by IMGT convention, running from the second conserved V-encoded cysteine to the conserved J-encoded phenylalanine. The earlier analysis of about 500 of the donors excluded sequences that lacked an unambiguous match to a single V gene segment. In an earlier analysis of 587 of the donors, a V segment was called functional when productive rearrangements were above 56.7%, and segregating when the standard deviation between donors exceeded 5%. A statistical classification framework was built to diagnose cytomegalovirus status from the catalog of TCR beta chain sequences. A later analysis assigned V and J genes by comparing TCR nucleotide sequences with IMGT/GENE-DB human TR gene sequences. A later analysis assigned CDR3 sequences and most-parsimonious VDJ recombination scenarios with the TCRdist pipeline. In a later analysis, each TCR beta chain was defined by its CDR3 amino acid sequence together with its V-gene family, and reads without a unique V-gene family were excluded. As a way to deal with suspected cross-contamination and a sequencing artifact, a later analysis dropped approximately 570 nucleotide sequences that were highly shared and had low generation probability. In a later analysis, a clonal expansion index was calculated for each public chain from normalized within-repertoire ranks of inferred template counts. Generation probabilities in a later analysis came from a VDJ recombination model fitted to out-of-frame rearrangements, and those results were checked against IGoR. In a later analysis, TCR-TCR, TCR-HLA and TCR-CMV co-occurrence was scored with hypergeometric tests, and a repertoire-size bias correction was applied to TCR pairs. False discovery rates were estimated in a later analysis by permuting HLA or CMV assignments 20 times. In a later analysis, co-occurring TCRs were grouped using DBSCAN, with TCRdist sequence similarity added in when clustering inside HLA-allele-positive subsets. Repertoires with fewer than 30,000 or more than 120,000 public chains, plus five repertoires with anomalous nucleotide sharing, were excluded from co-occurrence clustering. Not all clones reach the TCRdb copy of this immuneACCESS table, which keeps in-frame sequences only. Checked studies attribute under half of the gap to unresolved V genes and leave the rest unexplained. The DNA was the basis for D and trimming; V, J and clone size are from that table. The table for this sample shows around 100,000 clones. The ten largest clones capture 3.5% to 4.5% of the sample.

The cohort comprised 670 or so healthy bone marrow donors. All cohort members were sampled while nominally healthy, although unrecorded immune exposures were likely present. The donor tested CMV seronegative, placing the donor among the 350 or so seronegative members of the cohort. Every donor gave a peripheral blood sample, and the peripheral blood mononuclear cells from that sample were used for TCR beta sequencing. Genomic DNA extraction from the blood cell samples was performed with the Qiagen DNeasy Blood Extraction Kit. Study-level results and caveats: In a later genetic analysis, a missense DCLRE1C variant was associated with V-gene and J-gene trimming of TCR beta chains, and the association was replicated in an independent cohort. Some IMGT-functional V segments, including TRBV6-2 and TRBV6-3, could not be distinguished by the 87-base-pair reads and were therefore excluded. An earlier analysis of approximately 600 of the donors showed that most TCR beta V segments appeared in productive rearrangements either about 87% or about 30% of the time, which broadly matched IMGT annotations. Because some donors lacked HLA typing at each locus, the association tests relied only on the typed subset. In a later analysis, most CMV-associated TCR beta chains were found to appear HLA-restricted, with HLA associations seemingly driven largely by CMV exposure. Compared with equally common non-associated chains, HLA-associated TCR beta chains in a later analysis were more clonally expanded and had lower generation probabilities. In a later analysis, several top co-occurrence clusters were reported to appear linked to parvovirus B19, influenza, CMV and Epstein-Barr virus. Correlated functional status among segregating V segments might be attributable to linkage disequilibrium, but an unknown experimental factor could not be ruled out. Because counts were too low, roughly 16 rarely observed V segments, including chromosome 9 orphons, were excluded from the earlier analysis of some 590 of the donors. Specific HLA alleles were associated with more than 15,000 TCR beta sequences at a false discovery rate of 0.05 in a later analysis. A group of highly shared sequence variants was considered likely to be a technical artifact of the sequencing pipeline. The cohort was sequenced for TCR beta chains only, and without alpha or paired-chain data the features that could be detected were limited. In a later analysis, TCR association rates were found to vary across HLA loci, with the most associated TCRs seen for DRB1 alleles and the fewest for HLA-C alleles. Compared with the 666-donor mean, donors in an Asian-associated ancestry cluster had fewer N-insertions in productive TCRs, according to a later genetic analysis. The authors suggested that the approach could potentially be generalized to other disease states and immunological phenotypes. A further reported finding was that TCR beta sequences accurately predicted the HLA-A and HLA-B alleles for most subjects in the first cohort. Roughly uniform sequencing depth across donors was assumed in presence/absence analyses, although this assumption may not hold. Immune exposure information for the cohort was limited to CMV serostatus. Most TCR sequences were seen in very few donors, while some public TCRs were found in many individuals. When HLA alleles, especially DR and DQ, strongly co-occurred, TCR associations were difficult to assign to individual alleles. In the study, around 160 TCR beta chains were listed as associated with cytomegalovirus. In both the original and validation cohorts, the classifier was reported to diagnose cytomegalovirus status with high specificity and sensitivity. A few of the identified cytomegalovirus-associated TCR beta chains were confirmed in vitro to be specific for cytomegalovirus antigens.

Sequencing was done on a sample of PBMCs. The sequence joins TRBV7-8 to TRBJ1-5, and 7 junctional nucleotides match TRBD1. This clonotype was sampled from a young man in good health and CMV-seronegative. CDR3 protein: CATRQGESNQPQHF. The bases are TGTGCCACCAGACAGGGTGAAAGCAATCAGCCCCAGCATTTT.